This T cell receptor beta chain was recovered during a study of PD-1 blockade in mismatch repair-deficient tumors. Clones were read by immunoSEQ multiplex PCR, and TCRdb kept only the in-frame ones, dropping some. The profile shows 70,000 to 90,000 clones, approximately 78% of them singletons. Germline V gene data show CDR1 as SGDLS and CDR2 as YYNGEE. With V trimmed by 4 bases and J by 1 base, 7 bases remained unmatched. The CDR3 is 15 amino acids. TCRs were sequenced from three patients responding to pembrolizumab. J is TRBJ2-7 and V is TRBV9, with 8 bases identical to TRBD2. The material sequenced was peripheral blood, taken 44 weeks after starting pembrolizumab. The TCR was taken from an adult with mismatch repair-deficient cancer. The CDR3 region is CASSLGLASSYEQYF. The CDR3 DNA reads TGTGCCAGCAGCCTCGGACTAGCTTCATCCTACGAGCAGTACTTC.